One sample yielded the 31 T cell receptor beta chains listed below, sequenced in a study of blood T cell repertoires in COVID-19. The method was immunoSEQ multiplex PCR; TCRdb's version includes in-frame clones alone and lacks a portion of them. The sample yields hundreds of thousands of clones, 88% seen once. Sequencing was done on a sample of PBMCs or T cells enriched from blood (not recorded which). Source of these receptors: a woman in her thirties or forties with acute COVID-19.

This chain uses TRBV27 with TRBJ2-3; 7 bases are a match to TRBD1. V trimming: 7 bases; J trimming: 2 bases; junction bases outside the gene matches: 9. The CDR3 has 15 residues. Germline values: CDR1 MNHEY, CDR2 SMNVEV (reference sequence). The CDR3 DNA is TGTGCCAGCACAGAGGGGGCGCAGAACACAGATACGCAGTATTTT. Translating it yields CASTEGAQNTDTQYF.

In its sample, this clone was seen a few times. The chain uses TRBV24-1 and TRBJ1-2; D is undetermined. Between the trimmed V and J ends, which lost 0 bases and 6 bases, there was a span of 7 bases. The germline V gene encodes CDR1 KGHDR and CDR2 SFDVKD. There are 13 residues in the CDR3. This chain's CDR3 is CATSDLGTDGYTF. The CDR3 DNA reads as TGTGCCACCAGTGATTTGGGTACGGATGGCTACACCTTC.

The V gene is TRBV3-1 (or the pseudogene TRBV3-2), the J gene TRBJ1-2; D gene ambiguous. The CDR3 is 13 residues long. Germline lookup yields CDR1 LGHDT and CDR2 YNNKEL (reference sequence). V was pared by 1 base and J by 8 bases, with 11 bases between. CDR3 nucleotides: TGTGCCAGCAGCCAAGCCATGACGGGGGGCTACACCTTC. This sequence encodes CASSQAMTGGYTF.

The J gene is TRBJ1-1, the V gene TRBV7-2; TRBD1 matches at 7 bases. Losses at the gene ends were 1 base for V and 4 bases for J; bases not matched to a gene: 0. This CDR3 region has 13 residues. CDR1 is SGHTA, CDR2 FQGNSA, per germline. CDR3 sequence reads: CASSLGQGTEAFF. CDR3 bases: TGTGCCAGCAGCTTAGGACAGGGCACTGAAGCTTTCTTT.

The gene calls are TRBV30 and TRBJ1-3; TRBD1 agrees at 8 bases. The CDR3 extends over 13 amino acids. V trimming: 7 bases; J trimming: 3 bases; junction bases outside the gene matches: 5. Germline CDR1 and CDR2: GTSNPN and SVGIG (reference sequence). This CDR3 reads CAFQGAHGNTIYF. In nucleotides, the CDR3 is TGTGCCTTCCAGGGGGCGCATGGAAACACCATATATTTT.

The chain employs TRBV7-8 and TRBJ1-5; TRBD1 matches at 7 bases. This CDR3 is built from 16 residues. The V and J ends lost 2 bases and 6 bases, in that order; junction bases with no gene match: 10. Germline assignment: CDR1 SGHVS and CDR2 FQNEAQ. The CDR3 DNA is TGTGCCAGCAGCTTAACGGCCCCAGGGGGAATTCAGCCCCAGCATTTT. Translated: CASSLTAPGGIQPQHF.

The rearrangement links TRBV7-8 to TRBJ1-2; D not certain. Germline V gives CDR1 SGHVS, CDR2 FQNEAQ. The V gene lost 9 bases and the J gene lost 9 bases, with 14 bases spanning the gap. CDR3 length: 11 amino acids. The CDR3, as DNA: TGTGCCAGTGGTATTGCGTCTAGCTACACCTTC. Translation gives CASGIASSYTF.

The V and J genes are TRBV12-3 or TRBV12-4 and TRBJ1-1; D ambiguous. The CDR3 consists of 11 residues. Trimming left V 7 bases short and J 8 bases short, with 11 bases between. The CDR3 bases are TGTGCCAGCACCGCGGGAGAGGAAGCTTTCTTT. Translated, it gives CASTAGEEAFF.

This chain joins TRBV19 and TRBJ1-2; 9 bases agree with TRBD1. The CDR3 extends over 14 amino acids. V lost 10 bases, J lost 8 bases, and 14 bases stayed unmatched. Germline V gene lookup returns CDR1 LNHDA and CDR2 SQIVND (reference sequence). The CDR3 DNA sequence: TGTGCCACTTACTGGACAGGGGCGTCGGGCGGCTACACCTTC. It is translated as CATYWTGASGGYTF. Full variable domain (missing parts from reference TRBV19 and TRBJ1-2): DGGITQSPKYLFRKEGQNVTLSCEQNLNHDAMYWYRQDPGQGLRLIYYSQIVNDFQKGDIAEGYSVSREKKESFPLTVTSAQKNPTAFYLCATYWTGASGGYTFGSGTRLTVV.

This clone was found once. This chain links TRBV10-3 with TRBJ2-5; a possible D gene is TRBD2 (5 bases). The CDR3 sequence is 13 residues long. V was cut by 0 bases and J by 8 bases, with 10 bases left in between. The germline V gene encodes CDR1 ENHRY and CDR2 SYGVKD. The CDR3 reads CAISESGRETQYF. The CDR3 nucleotides read TGTGCCATCAGTGAGTCAGGACGGGAAACCCAGTACTTC.

The rearrangement links TRBV19 to TRBJ2-7, with 12 bases matching TRBD2. CDR3 length: 16 amino acids. Germline V gives CDR1 LNHDA, CDR2 SQIVND (reference sequence). The trim removed 7 bases at V and 4 bases at J, leaving 11 bases unmatched. The CDR3 loop is CASKPQLAGGWYEQYF. Here the CDR3 DNA reads TGTGCCAGTAAGCCGCAACTAGCGGGAGGATGGTACGAGCAGTACTTC.

This clone appeared once. The chain combines TRBV9 with TRBJ1-4; the D is unclear. The CDR3 covers 14 residues. The germline gives CDR1 SGDLS, CDR2 YYNGEE. Trimming took 0 bases from V and 7 from J, leaving 10 bases between them. CDR3 in amino acids: CASSVGWAGEKLFF. The CDR3 nucleotides read TGTGCCAGCAGCGTAGGATGGGCGGGTGAAAAACTGTTTTTT. The whole variable domain, remainder taken from reference TRBV9 and TRBJ1-4, is DSGVTQTPKHLITATGQRVTLRCSPRSGDLSVYWYQQSLDQGLQFLIQYYNGEERAKGNILERFSAQQFPDLHSELNLSSLELGDSALYFCASSVGWAGEKLFFGSGTQLSVL.

J is TRBJ2-5 and V is TRBV11-2, with D possibly being TRBD1 (5 bases). Per germline, CDR1 SGHAT and CDR2 FQNNGV. Trimming stripped 5 bases from V and 2 bases from J, with 9 bases between. The CDR3 consists of 13 residues. CDR3 residues: CASSRTTQETQYF. In DNA form, the CDR3 reads TGTGCCAGCAGCCGGACAACTCAAGAGACCCAGTACTTC. The complete variable domain, with remaining parts taken from reference TRBV11-2 and TRBJ2-5, reads EAGVAQSPRYKIIEKRQSVAFWCNPISGHATLYWYQQILGQGPKLLIQFQNNGVVDDSQLPKDRFSAERLKGVDSTLKIQPAKLEDSAVYLCASSRTTQETQYFGPGTRLLVL.

This clone was seen a single time. The rearrangement uses TRBV2 and TRBJ2-1; 14 positions agree with TRBD2. Trimming cost V 9 bases and J 10 bases; bases outside gene matches: 5. Germline values: CDR1 SNHLY, CDR2 FYNNEI. The CDR3 totals 13 residues. The DNA for the CDR3 is TGTGCCAGAGGACTAGCGGGAGGTCGGGAGCAGTTCTTC. It encodes CARGLAGGREQFF.

The chain joins TRBV5-1 to TRBJ1-1, with 10 bases identical to TRBD1. The germline V gene encodes CDR1 SGHRS and CDR2 YFSETQ. The CDR3 sequence is 15 residues long. V gave up 2 bases and J gave up 7 bases; unmatched junction bases: 8. In DNA form, the CDR3 reads TGCGCCAGCAGCTTTCGACAGGGGGCGCAGAGTGAAGCTTTCTTT. Amino acids: CASSFRQGAQSEAFF. The full variable domain, completed using reference TRBV5-1 and TRBJ1-1, is KAGVTQTPRYLIKTRGQQVTLSCSPISGHRSVSWYQQTPGQGLQFLFEYFSETQRNKGNFPGRFSGRQFSNSRSEMNVSTLELGDSALYLCASSFRQGAQSEAFFGQGTRLTVV.

CDR3 sequence: CAWSPGGTEAFF. The DNA for the CDR3 is TGTGCCTGGAGCCCAGGTGGGACTGAAGCTTTCTTT. J is TRBJ1-1 and V is TRBV30; no definite D call. The germline gives CDR1 GTSNPN, CDR2 SVGIG (reference sequence). The CDR3 is made up of 12 amino acids. The V gene lost 3 bases and the J gene lost 5 bases, with 10 bases spanning the gap.

The rearrangement uses TRBV9 and TRBJ2-1; 11 nucleotides align to TRBD2. Germline lookup yields CDR1 SGDLS and CDR2 YYNGEE. After removal of 0 bases from V and 8 bases from J, the junction contained 4 bases not matched to a gene. The CDR3 loop spans 15 amino acids. The CDR3: CASSVVSTSGDEQFF. Written as DNA, the CDR3 is TGTGCCAGCAGCGTAGTGTCGACTAGCGGGGATGAGCAGTTCTTC.

J is TRBJ2-7 and V is TRBV29-1, with 7 positions matching TRBD1. The CDR3 contains 12 residues. J lost 7 bases, V lost 3 bases, and 6 bases had no gene match. The V gene's germline CDR1 is SQVTM and CDR2 ANQGSEA. CDR3 bases: TGCAGCGTTGAGGGGACAGCAAGTGAGCAGTACGTC. Translation: CSVEGTASEQYV.

J is TRBJ2-3 and V is TRBV25-1; D is unresolved. CDR1 is MGHDK and CDR2 is SYGVNS in the germline V gene. Trimming left V 2 bases short and J 3 bases short, with 6 bases between. The CDR3 is 13 amino acids. This chain's CDR3 is CASSEVLTDTQYF. The CDR3 DNA reads TGTGCCAGCAGTGAAGTTCTGACAGATACGCAGTATTTT.

The J gene is TRBJ2-3, the V gene TRBV10-3, with 7 nucleotides matching TRBD2. Trimming cost V 6 bases and J 2 bases; bases outside gene matches: 17. CDR3 length: 18 amino acids. Germline V gene sequence: CDR1 ENHRY, CDR2 SYGVKD. In nucleotides, the CDR3 is TGTGCCATCAGCCTCCTTTTAGGCGCGGGAGACCCCACAGATACGCAGTATTTT. Translating gives CAISLLLGAGDPTDTQYF.

The chain joins TRBV3-1 (or the pseudogene TRBV3-2) to TRBJ2-7; possibly TRBD2 for D (6 bases). Germline lookup yields CDR1 LGHDT and CDR2 YNNKEL (reference sequence). With 4 bases removed from V and 9 bases from J, the gap between germline ends came to 16 bases. This CDR3 has 13 amino acids. The CDR3 DNA reads TGTGCCAGCAGCCTCCGGGACTTTCCCCTGCAGTACTTC. The encoded protein is CASSLRDFPLQYF.

The chain couples TRBV5-1 to TRBJ1-1, with TRBD1 matching 8 bases. The CDR3 loop spans 16 amino acids. The trim removed 0 bases at V and 0 bases at J, leaving 4 bases unmatched. The germline V gene has CDR1 SGHRS and CDR2 YFSETQ. The CDR3 loop is CASSLAAGGVNTEAFF. CDR3 nucleotides: TGCGCCAGCAGCTTGGCTGCAGGGGGCGTGAACACTGAAGCTTTCTTT.

The sample holds one count of this clone. This chain links TRBV7-8 with TRBJ2-5; 7 nucleotides line up with TRBD2. V lost 3 bases to trimming and J lost 5 bases; unmatched junction nucleotides: 9. Germline V lookup: CDR1 SGHVS, CDR2 FQNEAQ. This CDR3 is 15 amino acids long. The CDR3 DNA is TGTGCCAGCAGCTTGAGACTAGCCGGCAGGGAGACCCAGTACTTC. It translates to CASSLRLAGRETQYF.

The chain employs TRBV19 and TRBJ2-6; D is possibly TRBD2 (6 bases). V lost 7 bases and J lost 2, with 9 bases in between. This CDR3 region has 14 residues. Germline V CDR1 and CDR2: LNHDA, SQIVND (reference sequence). DNA for the CDR3: TGTGCCAGTACCCCGGGGGCTGGGGCCAACGTCCTGACTTTC. Protein product: CASTPGAGANVLTF.

J is TRBJ1-1 and V is TRBV10-2; a weak D match, TRBD1 (6 bases). Trimming pared 1 base from V and 11 bases from J, leaving 17 bases between. The CDR3 spans 14 residues. Germline values: CDR1 WSHSY, CDR2 SAAADI. The CDR3 DNA sequence: TGCGCCAGCAGTGAGTACAACAGGGTCGACACGGCTTTCTTT. This codes for CASSEYNRVDTAFF.

The chain uses TRBV12-3 or TRBV12-4 and TRBJ1-1; TRBD1 aligns across 7 bases. CDR3 length: 13 residues. J gave up 1 base and V 5 bases, and 1 base lay outside the gene matches. The CDR3 is CASSGQENTEAFF. The CDR3, as DNA: TGTGCCAGCAGTGGACAGGAGAACACTGAAGCTTTCTTT.

This chain connects TRBV12-3 or TRBV12-4 to TRBJ1-2; 7 bases are a match to TRBD1. J was trimmed by 7 bases and V by 5 bases; bases with no gene match: 7. The CDR3 loop spans 13 amino acids. CDR3 loop: CASSPTGVSGYTF. CDR3 coding DNA: TGTGCCAGCAGTCCCACAGGGGTGAGTGGCTACACCTTC.

The rearrangement joins TRBV18 to TRBJ1-2, with D possibly TRBD1 on 6 matching bases. Germline loops: CDR1 KGHSH, CDR2 LQKENI. The length of the CDR3 is 13 residues. Deletions cut 5 bases from V and 8 bases from J, with 15 bases between. CDR3 nucleotides: TGTGCCAGCTCAGAGGCAGGGGATGGCGGCTACACCTTC. It translates to CASSEAGDGGYTF.

J is TRBJ1-1 and V is TRBV3-1 (or the pseudogene TRBV3-2), with D hard to call. The V end lost 3 bases, the J end lost 3 bases, and 5 bases lay between the germline ends. The germline V gene encodes CDR1 LGHDT and CDR2 YNNKEL (reference sequence). This CDR3 spans 12 amino acids. The CDR3 DNA is TGTGCCAGCAGCCAGGGCTACACTGAAGCTTTCTTT. Translating it yields CASSQGYTEAFF.

The V gene is TRBV27, the J gene TRBJ2-5; D possibly corresponds to TRBD2 (5 bases). Germline CDR1 reads MNHEY; CDR2 reads SMNVEV (reference sequence). With 4 bases removed from V and 9 bases from J, the gap between germline ends came to 15 bases. The CDR3 sequence is 13 residues long. The CDR3 spells CASSSSGIGAQYF. The CDR3 coding sequence is TGTGCCAGCAGTTCCTCGGGGATTGGGGCCCAGTACTTC.

The rearrangement joins TRBV7-9 to TRBJ1-1, with D tentatively TRBD1 (6 bases). This CDR3 has 15 residues. The germline V and J ends were trimmed by 1 base and 6 bases, with 15 bases remaining between them. CDR1 and CDR2 (germline): SEHNR, FQNEAQ (reference sequence). In DNA, the CDR3 is TGTGCCAGCAGCTTAGGGGGGACAATCGGGGCTGAAGCTTTCTTT. It encodes CASSLGGTIGAEAFF.